Presented here are 17 T cell receptor beta chains from one specimen sequenced in a study of cytomegalovirus exposure and HLA in healthy donors. The PCR made use of 60 Vbeta and 13 Jbeta primers. The assay was immunoSEQ multiplex PCR, and TCRdb's table has in-frame clones only and misses some. There are tens of thousands of clones in the sample; roughly four fifths occur only once, and around 1.8% lies in the top ten. The specimen was PBMCs. The receptors come from a woman aged 25 to 39 in good health and CMV-seronegative.

This clone was observed once. The chain recombines TRBV9 with TRBJ2-3; 8 bases line up with TRBD2. CDR1 and CDR2 from the germline V gene are SGDLS and YYNGEE. J was trimmed by 6 bases and V by 0 bases; bases with no gene match: 12. CDR3 length: 17 amino acids. CDR3 bases: TGTGCCAGCAGCGTAGTTCCGGGAGGGCCCCAGAGTGATACGCAGTATTTT. It codes for CASSVVPGGPQSDTQYF.

The chain recombines TRBV25-1 with TRBJ1-2; D perhaps matches TRBD1 (5 bases). Trimming left V 1 base short and J 7 bases short, with 7 bases between. The CDR3 has 12 amino acids. CDR1 is MGHDK, CDR2 SYGVNS, per germline. The CDR3 coding sequence is TGTGCCAGCAGTGAATTGGGGGGTGGCTACACCTTC. It specifies CASSELGGGYTF.

This clone occurred a few times. The CDR3 sequence is CASSLTSGFNQPQHF. The CDR3 DNA is TGTGCCAGCAGTTTGACGTCAGGGTTCAATCAGCCCCAGCATTTT. The J gene is TRBJ1-5, the V gene TRBV28; a possible D gene is TRBD1 (5 bases). This CDR3 contains 15 residues. Germline V gene data show CDR1 as MDHEN and CDR2 as SYDVKM. V lost 3 bases, J lost 3 bases, and 12 bases lay in between.

This clone was seen only a few times. The chain uses TRBV5-4 and TRBJ2-3; possible D gene TRBD2, 5 bases. This CDR3 comprises 15 residues. Trimming pared 1 base from V and 0 bases from J, leaving 9 bases between. Germline-derived CDR1 and CDR2 are SGHNT and YYREEE (reference sequence). CDR3 loop: CASSLRPGSTDTQYF. The DNA for the CDR3 is TGTGCCAGCAGCTTGAGACCGGGAAGCACAGATACGCAGTATTTT.

The rearrangement joins TRBV2 to TRBJ1-4, with D unresolved. This CDR3 region has 15 residues. Germline CDR1 SNHLY, CDR2 FYNNEI. Trimming shortened V by 3 bases and J by 5 bases, and 13 bases separated the two germline ends. CDR3 protein: CASSDTRGLNEKLFF. Here the CDR3 DNA reads TGTGCCAGCAGTGATACAAGAGGGTTAAATGAAAAACTGTTTTTT.

The V and J genes are TRBV5-1 and TRBJ2-1, with D possibly matching TRBD2 (6 bases). The CDR3 is 16 amino acids. Trimming took off 2 bases at V and 0 bases at J, with 12 bases between the two ends. Germline loops: CDR1 SGHRS, CDR2 YFSETQ. The chain's CDR3 is CASSFQGLASYNEQFF. CDR3 bases: TGCGCCAGCAGCTTTCAGGGACTTGCCTCCTACAATGAGCAGTTCTTC.

The chain is built from TRBV7-2 and TRBJ2-1; 7 nucleotides agree with TRBD1. The CDR3 covers 15 residues. In germline, CDR1 is SGHTA, CDR2 FQGNSA. After removal of 4 bases from V and 2 bases from J, the junction contained 5 bases not matched to a gene. The CDR3, as DNA: TGTGCCAGCAGCTCACAGGGGAACCCCTACAATGAGCAGTTCTTC. It codes for CASSSQGNPYNEQFF.

The chain joins TRBV7-2 to TRBJ2-7, with TRBD2 matching 7 bases. The CDR3 length is 14 residues. The junction had 11 bases not matched to a gene; V was cut back by 4 bases and J by 8 bases. The germline gives CDR1 SGHTA, CDR2 FQGNSA. As DNA, the CDR3 is TGTGCCAGCAGCTCAAGAGGGCCGACTAGCCAGCAGTACTTC. It specifies CASSSRGPTSQQYF. The full variable domain, with the rest looked up from reference TRBV7-2 and TRBJ2-7, is GAGVSQSPSNKVTEKGKDVELRCDPISGHTALYWYRQSLGQGLEFLIYFQGNSAPDKSGLPSDRFSAERTGGSVSTLTIQRTQQEDSAVYLCASSSRGPTSQQYFGPGTRLTVT.

CDR3 sequence: CASSQDLTGGADGYTF. CDR3 in DNA: TGTGCCAGCAGCCAAGATCTTACAGGGGGCGCCGATGGCTACACCTTC. The chain uses TRBV4-2 and TRBJ1-2; 9 bases match TRBD1. After removal of 0 bases from V and 6 bases from J, the junction contained 8 bases not matched to a gene. CDR3 length: 16 amino acids. Germline CDR1 is LGHNA and CDR2 is YNFKEQ.

The genes are TRBV30 and TRBJ2-5; D is ambiguous. The CDR3 runs 12 residues. Trimming cost V 0 bases and J 4 bases, with 6 bases left between them. CDR1 GTSNPN and CDR2 SVGIG come from the germline V gene (reference sequence). Here the CDR3 DNA reads TGTGCCTGGAGTGTGACTTTAGAGACCCAGTACTTC. Translating gives CAWSVTLETQYF.

The V gene is TRBV10-3, the J gene TRBJ2-3, with D possibly matching TRBD2 (5 bases). With 5 bases removed from V and 2 bases from J, the gap between germline ends came to 17 bases. The CDR3 spans 16 residues. Germline assignment: CDR1 ENHRY and CDR2 SYGVKD. CDR3 bases: TGTGCCATCAGTCAGCCCAGCGGCCCCTTCACAGATACGCAGTATTTT. Its protein product is CAISQPSGPFTDTQYF.

CDR3 DNA: TGCGCCAGCAGCCTGGGGGGGGGATCAAATGAGCAGTTCTTC. It encodes CASSLGGGSNEQFF. This sequence joins TRBV5-1 and TRBJ2-1; 7 bases match TRBD2. Germline loops: CDR1 SGHRS, CDR2 YFSETQ. With 4 bases clipped from V and 7 bases from J, the junction kept 8 bases outside the gene matches. CDR3 length: 14 amino acids.

The chain is built from TRBV27 and TRBJ2-2; 11 bases agree with TRBD2. CDR3 length: 16 amino acids. CDR1 MNHEY and CDR2 SMNVEV come from the germline V gene (reference sequence). The V and J ends lost 10 bases and 6 bases, in that order; junction bases with no gene match: 13. As DNA, the CDR3 is TGTGCCATCCGGGGACTAGCGGCCCAGGGGTCCGGGGAGCTGTTTTTT. It is translated as CAIRGLAAQGSGELFF.

The V and J genes are TRBV27 and TRBJ2-1; the D is unclear. Trimming took off 3 bases at V and 8 bases at J, with 8 bases between the two ends. Per the germline V gene, CDR1 is MNHEY and CDR2 is SMNVEV (reference sequence). This CDR3 region has 12 residues. The CDR3 reads CASSFRGDEQFF. DNA of the CDR3: TGTGCCAGCAGTTTTCGAGGTGATGAGCAGTTCTTC.

Comment on this clone: One junction end does not reproduce the germline sequence, and a read error may be involved. The chain is built from TRBV7-9 and TRBJ1-2; 7 positions agree with TRBD1. CDR1 and CDR2 (germline): SEHNR, FQNEAQ (reference sequence). The CDR3 is made up of 13 amino acids. The DNA for the CDR3 is TGTTCCAGCAGCAAACAGGGGATCTATGGCTACACCTTC. Translating gives CSSSKQGIYGYTF. Looking up the rest from reference TRBV7-9 and TRBJ1-2 gives the full variable domain: DTGVSQNPRHKITKRGQNVTFRCDPISEHNRLYWYRQTLGQGPEFLTYFQNEAQLEKSRLLSDRFSAERPKGSFSTLEIQRTEQGDSAMYLCSSSKQGIYGYTFGSGTRLTVV.

V and J are TRBV11-3 and TRBJ2-1; D is possibly TRBD2 (6 bases). The CDR3 contains 14 residues. Trimming pared 4 bases from V and 7 bases from J, leaving 14 bases between. Germline assignment: CDR1 SGHNT and CDR2 YENEEA. The CDR3 protein is CASSWAGRSNEQFF. The CDR3 nucleotides read TGTGCCAGCAGCTGGGCGGGACGGAGTAATGAGCAGTTCTTC.

In this sample, this clone turned up once. The chain links TRBV5-1 to TRBJ2-4; D possibly corresponds to TRBD1 (5 bases). Between the trimmed V and J ends, which lost 4 bases and 4 bases, there was a span of 9 bases. This CDR3 has 13 amino acids. The germline gives CDR1 SGHRS, CDR2 YFSETQ. CDR3 bases: TGCGCCAGCAGCCTGACAGATAAAAACATTCAGTACTTC. It codes for CASSLTDKNIQYF.